This is a list of T cell receptor beta chains from one sample in a study of control samples from healthy donors and cancer patients. Libraries were prepared by immunoSEQ multiplex PCR; TCRdb keeps only in-frame clonotypes and omits some of them. Here the sample spans 150,000 to 200,000 clones, about 93% being singletons. Sequences were obtained from blood. The receptors were sampled from a young man in good health. Each CDR3 is given with its conserved first and last residue. The order of the fields is J gene, V gene, clone size, D gene, CDR3 DNA, CDR3 protein. A D gene is named only where the DNA matches it firmly. For some rows the clone size is stated as once, few or many, or as a class when expanded; others skip it.

J gene: TRBJ1-1
V gene: TRBV10-3
clone size: .
D gene: .
CDR3 DNA: TGTGCCATCAGTGAGTCCGGGATAGAGAACACTGAAGCTTTCTTT
CDR3 protein: CAISESGIENTEAFF

J gene: TRBJ2-2
V gene: TRBV19
clone size: once
D gene: TRBD1
CDR3 DNA: TGTGCCAGTAATTCGCCGGGACAGGCGAACACCGGGGAGCTGTTTTTT
CDR3 protein: CASNSPGQANTGELFF

J gene: TRBJ2-2
V gene: TRBV4-1
clone size: .
D gene: .
CDR3 DNA: TGCGCCAGCAGCCCCCCCAGGGGCGGGGAGCTGTTTTTT
CDR3 protein: CASSPPRGGELFF

J gene: TRBJ2-1
V gene: TRBV4-1
clone size: .
D gene: TRBD2
CDR3 DNA: TGCGCCAGCAGCCGAGGCCTAGCGGGGGGTTACAATGAGCAGTTCTTC
CDR3 protein: CASSRGLAGGYNEQFF

J gene: TRBJ2-7
V gene: TRBV12-5
clone size: .
D gene: TRBD1
CDR3 DNA: TGTGCTAGTGCCCGGGACAGGGACCGATACGAGCAGTACTTC
CDR3 protein: CASARDRDRYEQYF

J gene: TRBJ2-3
V gene: TRBV7-3
clone size: .
D gene: TRBD2
CDR3 DNA: TGTGCCAGCAGCTTAGGACGACTAGCGGGGGGCCCAGATACGCAGTATTTT
CDR3 protein: CASSLGRLAGGPDTQYF

J gene: TRBJ2-4
V gene: TRBV21-1
clone size: .
D gene: .
CDR3 DNA: TGTGCCAGCAGCAAAGTAGTGGCTAGCCAAGCCAAAAACATTCAGTACTTC
CDR3 protein: CASSKVVASQAKNIQYF

J gene: TRBJ1-6
V gene: TRBV27
clone size: .
D gene: .
CDR3 DNA: TGTGCCAGCAGTTCCCTCCCCCCCTGGGATTCACCCCTCCACTTT
CDR3 protein: CASSSLPPWDSPLHF

J gene: TRBJ1-1
V gene: TRBV5-4
clone size: once
D gene: TRBD1
CDR3 DNA: TGTGCCAGCAGCTTTAGAAACAGGGGGAACACTGAAGCTTTCTTT
CDR3 protein: CASSFRNRGNTEAFF

J gene: TRBJ2-2
V gene: TRBV11-2
clone size: once
D gene: TRBD2
CDR3 DNA: TGTGCCAGCTGCTTACTAGCGGGGGGGAGCACCGGGGAGCTGTTTTTT
CDR3 protein: CASCLLAGGSTGELFF

J gene: TRBJ1-3
V gene: TRBV21-1
clone size: .
D gene: .
CDR3 DNA: TGTGCCAGCAGCAAATCAACAGGCCACTCTGGAAACACCATATATTTT
CDR3 protein: CASSKSTGHSGNTIYF

J gene: TRBJ1-2
V gene: TRBV6-6
clone size: .
D gene: TRBD1
CDR3 DNA: TGTGCCAGCAGTTATGAAACAGGGGGCCAGGGGGGCTACACCTTC
CDR3 protein: CASSYETGGQGGYTF

J gene: TRBJ2-7
V gene: TRBV27
clone size: .
D gene: TRBD1
CDR3 DNA: TGTGCCAGCAGGCCGACAGGGGGCAACGAGCAGTACTTC
CDR3 protein: CASRPTGGNEQYF

J gene: TRBJ2-7
V gene: TRBV14
clone size: .
D gene: .
CDR3 DNA: TGTGCCAGCAGCCCATTCCCGACGGGGGCCTACGAGCAGTACTTC
CDR3 protein: CASSPFPTGAYEQYF

J gene: TRBJ2-1
V gene: TRBV3-1/TRBV3-2
clone size: .
D gene: .
CDR3 DNA: TGTGCCAGCAGCCAACGCCTTGATAGCGGCGTTAAAGGTGAGCAGTTCTTC
CDR3 protein: CASSQRLDSGVKGEQFF

J gene: TRBJ1-3
V gene: TRBV18
clone size: .
D gene: TRBD1
CDR3 DNA: TGTGCCAGCTCAGGAACAGGGGGCTCTGGAAACACCATATATTTT
CDR3 protein: CASSGTGGSGNTIYF

J gene: TRBJ2-4
V gene: TRBV2
clone size: .
D gene: .
CDR3 DNA: TGTGCCAGCAGTGACACCAAAAACATTCAGTACTTC
CDR3 protein: CASSDTKNIQYF

J gene: TRBJ1-5
V gene: TRBV6-5
clone size: .
D gene: .
CDR3 DNA: TGTGCCAGCAGTTATTCGGGGTACGATCAGCCCCAGCATTTT
CDR3 protein: CASSYSGYDQPQHF

J gene: TRBJ1-2
V gene: TRBV19
clone size: .
D gene: TRBD1
CDR3 DNA: TGTGCCAGTAGTCCCAGGGGGGCCACCTATGGCTACACCTTC
CDR3 protein: CASSPRGATYGYTF

J gene: TRBJ1-5
V gene: TRBV6-5
clone size: few
D gene: .
CDR3 DNA: TGTGCCAGCAGCGGGGCTCAGTCGAGACAGCCCCAGCATTTT
CDR3 protein: CASSGAQSRQPQHF

J gene: TRBJ1-1
V gene: TRBV4-1
clone size: .
D gene: .
CDR3 DNA: TGCGCCAGCAGCCCCTCGCCACTTGGCACTGAAGCTTTCTTT
CDR3 protein: CASSPSPLGTEAFF